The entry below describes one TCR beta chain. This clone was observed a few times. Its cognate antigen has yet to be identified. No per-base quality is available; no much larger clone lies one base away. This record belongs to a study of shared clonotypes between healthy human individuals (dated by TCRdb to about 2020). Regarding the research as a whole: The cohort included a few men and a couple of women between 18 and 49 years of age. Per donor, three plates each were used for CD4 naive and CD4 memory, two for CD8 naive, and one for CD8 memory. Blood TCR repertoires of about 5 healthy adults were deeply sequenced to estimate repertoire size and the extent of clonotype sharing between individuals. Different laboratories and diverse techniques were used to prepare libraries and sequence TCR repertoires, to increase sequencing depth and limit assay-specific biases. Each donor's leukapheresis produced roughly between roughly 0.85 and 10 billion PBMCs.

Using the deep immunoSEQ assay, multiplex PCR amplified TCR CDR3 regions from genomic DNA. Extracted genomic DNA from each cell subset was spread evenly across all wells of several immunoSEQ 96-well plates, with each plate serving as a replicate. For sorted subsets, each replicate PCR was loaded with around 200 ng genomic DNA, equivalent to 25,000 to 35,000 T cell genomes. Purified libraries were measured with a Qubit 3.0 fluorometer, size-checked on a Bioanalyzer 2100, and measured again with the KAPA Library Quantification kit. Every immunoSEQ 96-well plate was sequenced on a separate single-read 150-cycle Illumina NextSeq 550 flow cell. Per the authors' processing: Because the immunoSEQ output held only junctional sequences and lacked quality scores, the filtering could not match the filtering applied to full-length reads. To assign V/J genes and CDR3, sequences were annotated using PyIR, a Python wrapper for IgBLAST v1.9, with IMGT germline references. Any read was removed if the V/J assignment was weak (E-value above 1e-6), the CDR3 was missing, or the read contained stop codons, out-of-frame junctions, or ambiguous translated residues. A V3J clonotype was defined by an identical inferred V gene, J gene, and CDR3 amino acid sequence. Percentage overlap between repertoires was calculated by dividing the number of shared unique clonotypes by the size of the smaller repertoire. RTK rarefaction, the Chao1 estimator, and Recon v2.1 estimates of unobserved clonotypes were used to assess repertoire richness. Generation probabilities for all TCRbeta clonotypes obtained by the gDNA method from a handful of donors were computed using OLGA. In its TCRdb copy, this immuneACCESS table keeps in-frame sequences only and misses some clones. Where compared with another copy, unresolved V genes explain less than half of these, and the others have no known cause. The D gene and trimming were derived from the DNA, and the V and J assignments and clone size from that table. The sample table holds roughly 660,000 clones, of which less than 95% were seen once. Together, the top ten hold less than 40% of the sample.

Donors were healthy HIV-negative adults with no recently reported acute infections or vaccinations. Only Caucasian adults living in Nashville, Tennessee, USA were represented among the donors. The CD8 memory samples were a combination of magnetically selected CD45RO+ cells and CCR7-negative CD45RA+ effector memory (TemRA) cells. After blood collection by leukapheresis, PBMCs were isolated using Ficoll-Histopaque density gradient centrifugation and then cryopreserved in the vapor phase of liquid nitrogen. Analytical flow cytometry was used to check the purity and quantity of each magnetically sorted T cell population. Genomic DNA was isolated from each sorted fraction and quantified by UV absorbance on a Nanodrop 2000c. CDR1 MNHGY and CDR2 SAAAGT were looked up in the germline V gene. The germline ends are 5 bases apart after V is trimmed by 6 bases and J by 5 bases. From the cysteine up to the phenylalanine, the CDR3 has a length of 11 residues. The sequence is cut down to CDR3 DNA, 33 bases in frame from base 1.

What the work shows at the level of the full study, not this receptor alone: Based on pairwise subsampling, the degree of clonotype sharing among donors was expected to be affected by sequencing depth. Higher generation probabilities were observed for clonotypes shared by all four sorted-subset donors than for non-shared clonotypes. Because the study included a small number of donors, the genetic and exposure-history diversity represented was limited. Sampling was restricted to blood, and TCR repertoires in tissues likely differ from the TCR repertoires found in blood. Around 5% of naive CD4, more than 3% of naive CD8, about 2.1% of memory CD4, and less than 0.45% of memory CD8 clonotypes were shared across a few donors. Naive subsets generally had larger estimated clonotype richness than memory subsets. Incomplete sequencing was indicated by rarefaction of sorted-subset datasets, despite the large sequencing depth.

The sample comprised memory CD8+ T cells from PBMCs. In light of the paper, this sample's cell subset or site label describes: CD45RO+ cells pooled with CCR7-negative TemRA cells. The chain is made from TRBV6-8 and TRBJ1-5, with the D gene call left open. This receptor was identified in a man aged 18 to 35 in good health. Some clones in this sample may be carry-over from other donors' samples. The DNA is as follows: TGTGCCAGCAGGAGGGATCAGCCCCAGCATTTT. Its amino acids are CASRRDQPQHF.